This T cell receptor beta chain comes out of a study of blood T cell repertoires in COVID-19. Across the study: T cells, B-cell-depleted T cells, or PBMCs supplied cDNA or gDNA.

The CDR3 covers 13 residues. Germline lookup yields CDR1 GTSNPN and CDR2 SVGIG (reference sequence). Losses at the gene ends were 3 bases for V and 8 bases for J; bases not matched to a gene: 3. The table came from immunoSEQ multiplex PCR; TCRdb's copy has only in-frame clones and leaves some out. This sample has about 380,000 clones, with around 84% found just once. The receptor was derived from a woman aged 18-35 years with acute or convalescent COVID-19. The chain combines TRBV30 with TRBJ1-6, with 8 positions matching TRBD1. The sequenced material came from peripheral blood. In DNA form, the CDR3 reads TGTGCCTGGAGCGGGACAGGTTATTCACCCCTCCACTTT. Amino acids: CAWSGTGYSPLHF.